Sequencing of this T cell receptor beta chain was carried out in a study of blood T cell repertoires in COVID-19. At the level of the study: The cDNA or gDNA used as material had been derived from T cells, B-cell-depleted T cells, or PBMCs.

V was clipped by 5 bases and J by 5 bases, with 6 bases between them. The CDR3 extends over 12 amino acids. Germline values: CDR1 MNHEY, CDR2 SMNVEV (reference sequence). Study processing details: Amplification from reference gene primers served as the basis for estimated nucleated cell counts. The method was immunoSEQ multiplex PCR; TCRdb's version includes in-frame clones alone and lacks a portion of them. That table is the source of V, J and clone size, and D and trimming were worked out from the DNA. The table includes approximately 220,000 clones, 85% detected once. The genes are TRBV27 and TRBJ2-2; the D is unclear. The sample comprised peripheral blood. The TCR was taken from a man in his fifties or sixties who had recovered from COVID-19. CDR3 bases: TGTGCCAGCAGTCTCAGGACCGGGGAGCTGTTTTTT. Its protein is CASSLRTGELFF.